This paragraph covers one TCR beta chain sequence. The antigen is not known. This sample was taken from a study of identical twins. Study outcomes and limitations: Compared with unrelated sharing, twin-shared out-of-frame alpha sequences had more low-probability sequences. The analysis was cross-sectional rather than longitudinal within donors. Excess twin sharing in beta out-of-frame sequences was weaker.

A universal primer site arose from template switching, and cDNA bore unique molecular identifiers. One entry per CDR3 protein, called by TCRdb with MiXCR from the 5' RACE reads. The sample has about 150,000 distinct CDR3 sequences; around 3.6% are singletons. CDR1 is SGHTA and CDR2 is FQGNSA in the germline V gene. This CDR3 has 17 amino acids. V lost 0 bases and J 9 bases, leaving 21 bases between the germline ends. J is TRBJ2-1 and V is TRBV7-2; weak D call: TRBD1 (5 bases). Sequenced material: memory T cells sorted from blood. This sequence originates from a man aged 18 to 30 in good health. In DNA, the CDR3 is TGTGCCAGCAGCTTAGCTTCGGCCTCGGTGTTTCAGGGTGAGCAGTTCTTC. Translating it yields CASSLASASVFQGEQFF.